This TCR beta chain stems from a study of CD8 T cells in ankylosing spondylitis. This clonotype was counted between two and nine times. The antigen is unknown. MiXCR was run by TCRdb on the 5' RACE reads, yielding one entry per CDR3 protein. The sample contains about 400,000 distinct CDR3 sequences, more than 20% of which appear only once. Whole-study findings and limits: Matched synovial fluid from ankylosing spondylitis patients was reported to be enriched for disease-linked clones.

Germline V gene sequence: CDR1 MGHDK, CDR2 SYGVNS. J gave up 8 bases and V 6 bases, and 19 bases lay outside the gene matches. The CDR3 is 17 amino acids. Sequenced sample: blood, either unsorted or a sorted T cell fraction (not recorded which). The rearrangement links TRBV25-1 to TRBJ2-1; TRBD1 aligns across 7 bases. This TCR came from a male donor with ankylosing spondylitis or in good health (not recorded which). The CDR3 DNA is TGTGCCAGCAGCGATACCCCGGTACAGGGGATTATGGATGAGCAGTTCTTC. Translated: CASSDTPVQGIMDEQFF.